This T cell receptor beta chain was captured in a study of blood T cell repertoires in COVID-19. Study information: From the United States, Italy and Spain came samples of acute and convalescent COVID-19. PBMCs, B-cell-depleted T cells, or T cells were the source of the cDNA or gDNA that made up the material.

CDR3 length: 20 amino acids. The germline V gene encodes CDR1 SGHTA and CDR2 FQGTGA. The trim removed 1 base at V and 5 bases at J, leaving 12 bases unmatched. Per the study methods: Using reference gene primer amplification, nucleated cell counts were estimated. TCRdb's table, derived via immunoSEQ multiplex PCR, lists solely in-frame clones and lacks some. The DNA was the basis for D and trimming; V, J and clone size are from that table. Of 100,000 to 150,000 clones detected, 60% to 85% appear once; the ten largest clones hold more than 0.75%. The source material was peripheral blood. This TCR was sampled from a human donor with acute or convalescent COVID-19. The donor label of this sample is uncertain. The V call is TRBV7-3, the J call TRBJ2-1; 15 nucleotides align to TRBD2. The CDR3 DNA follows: TGTGCCAGCAGCTTAAAACCCCCGGGACTAGCGGGGGGTGGGCACAATGAGCAGTTCTTC. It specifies CASSLKPPGLAGGGHNEQFF.